This T cell receptor (beta chain) is from a study of naive and memory T cell subsets. Four PCR rounds used nested alpha and beta constant region primers plus the SP2 primer. MiXCR, applied by TCRdb to the 5' RACE reads, yields one record per CDR3 protein. The sample includes tens of thousands of distinct CDR3 sequences, less than 10% seen only once; the top ten take about 19%. The library had UMIs added by 3' ligation of an oligonucleotide to TCR cDNA. This CDR3 has 14 residues. Germline V gives CDR1 DFQATT, CDR2 SNEGSKA (reference sequence). The V gene end was trimmed by 6 bases and the J gene end by 4 bases; junction bases not matched to a gene: 12. This clonotype has a count of ten or more.

The receptor comes from a female donor in good health. The chain links TRBV20-1 to TRBJ2-7; 7 bases match TRBD2. CDR3 nucleotides: TGCAGTGCCAGCTCGAATAGCGGGTCGTACGAGCAGTACTTC. It yields the protein CSASSNSGSYEQYF.